The text below deals with one TCR beta chain. The sample belongs to a study of blood T cell repertoires in COVID-19. Overall study context: The samples span acute and convalescent COVID-19 from the United States, Italy and Spain.

The CDR3 runs 19 residues. The germline V gene encodes CDR1 KGHDR and CDR2 SFDVKD. Trimming took 0 bases from V and 1 from J; bases not matched to a gene: 12. Participants were aged about 18 to 90 years, lived in about two dozen US areas, and enrolled virtually. Researchers sorted participants into cohorts using their self-reported clinical history. Authors' methods: Reference gene primer amplification in the assay estimated nucleated cell counts. Sequenced by immunoSEQ multiplex PCR; TCRdb stores in-frame clones only, minus some. V and J calls and clone size are as listed in that table; D and trimming were resolved from the DNA. Among over 200,000 clones listed, around 88% were seen once.

The clonotype comes from a woman younger than 45 who had been exposed to COVID-19. The chain couples TRBV24-1 to TRBJ2-7, with TRBD2 identical over 9 bases. What was sequenced was PBMCs or T cells enriched from blood (not recorded which). DNA of the CDR3: TGTGCCACCAGTGATTTGCAAATCGGGCGGGGGGGCCAATCCTACGAGCAGTACTTC. Translated, it gives CATSDLQIGRGGQSYEQYF.